This T cell receptor (beta chain) was sequenced for a study of cytotoxic CD8 clonotypes in ibrutinib-treated CLL. Sequencing was performed with immunoSEQ multiplex PCR; in TCRdb, only in-frame clones are kept and a portion is missing. The table shows about 85,000 clones, with about four fifths occurring only once. Notes on this clone: The antigen remains unidentified.

Study-wide points: Clonality went higher at ibrutinib response and then dropped back toward baseline at progression.

Sequences were derived from PBMCs, sampled after 12 months of ibrutinib treatment. This receptor was obtained from a human donor with chronic lymphocytic leukemia.

CDR3 sequence: CASSRDRRNNEKLFF. CDR3 sequence (DNA): TGTGCCAGCAGCCGGGACAGGAGGAATAATGAAAAACTGTTTTTT. The V and J genes are TRBV27 and TRBJ1-4; 8 bases line up with TRBD1. V lost 6 bases and J lost 4; bases outside the gene matches: 7. This CDR3 contains 15 residues. CDR1 is MNHEY and CDR2 is SMNVEV in the germline V gene (reference sequence).